This TCR beta chain was sequenced during a study of OX40 agonist ivuxolimab in advanced cancers. TCRdb's table, derived via immunoSEQ multiplex PCR, lists solely in-frame clones and lacks some. The data hold approximately 75,000 clones, with about 84% observed a single time. Per the germline V gene, CDR1 is LNHDA and CDR2 is SQIVND (reference sequence). The germline V and J ends were trimmed by 5 bases and 2 bases, with 16 bases remaining between them. The CDR3 is 16 residues long. This receptor was identified in an adult with an advanced solid tumor such as melanoma, head and neck, liver or kidney cancer. The rearrangement joins TRBV19 to TRBJ2-1; TRBD2 might be the D (7 bases). The material sequenced was CD4+ or CD8+ T cells sorted from blood, taken in a trial of the OX40 agonist ivuxolimab. CDR3 in DNA: TGTGCCAGTAGTCAGGGGAGCGGGGCGCCCTACAATGAGCAGTTCTTC. Translation: CASSQGSGAPYNEQFF.